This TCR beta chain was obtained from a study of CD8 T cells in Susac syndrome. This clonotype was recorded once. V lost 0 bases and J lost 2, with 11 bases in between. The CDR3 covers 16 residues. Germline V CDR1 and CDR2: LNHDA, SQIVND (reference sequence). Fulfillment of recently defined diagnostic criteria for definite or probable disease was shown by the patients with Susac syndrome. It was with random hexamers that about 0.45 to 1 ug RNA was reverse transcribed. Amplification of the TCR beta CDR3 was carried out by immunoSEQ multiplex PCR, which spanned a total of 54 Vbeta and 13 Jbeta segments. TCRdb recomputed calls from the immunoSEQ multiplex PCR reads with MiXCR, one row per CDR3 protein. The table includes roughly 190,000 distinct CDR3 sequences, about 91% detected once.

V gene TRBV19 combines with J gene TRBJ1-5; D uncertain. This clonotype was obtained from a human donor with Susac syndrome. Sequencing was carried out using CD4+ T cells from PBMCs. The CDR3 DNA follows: TGTGCCAGTAGTATAGAGGAGGGTTCGGGCAATCAGCCCCAGCATTTT. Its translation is CASSIEEGSGNQPQHF.